The clone carrying this T cell receptor beta chain was seen ten or more times. What it recognizes is unknown. These data belong to a study of regulatory T cells in long-lasting Graves disease. Background on the study: The study counted Graves' disease as persistent given over 5 years of antithyroid drugs and positive TSH receptor antibodies. General study points: Patients whose Graves' disease persisted exhibited lower TCR diversity than those newly diagnosed. Persistent cases favored TRBV28, TRBJ1-2 and TRBJ2-5.

CDR1 and CDR2 from the germline V gene are SNHLY and FYNNEI. Trimming left V 9 bases short and J 6 bases short, with 18 bases between. This CDR3 contains 13 residues. Time point: persistent/refractory GD, antithyroid drugs over 5 years with positive TRAb. The TCR library was prepared using RNA isolated from PBMCs. One endocrinology department in Xi'an, China, was where patients came from. Through Arm-PCR of CDR3 regions and iRepertoire HTBI primers, TCR beta libraries were built. TCRdb reprocessed the multiplex PCR reads with MiXCR, giving one entry per CDR3 protein. Of roughly 360,000 distinct CDR3 sequences in the sample, approximately 23% were seen once.

The sample in question was peripheral blood mononuclear cells (PBMCs), obtained when the disease was refractory, from a patient treated with antithyroid drugs. The V and J genes are TRBV2 and TRBJ2-7; perhaps D is TRBD1 or TRBD2 (5 bases each). The clonotype originates from a middle-aged woman with Graves disease. CDR3 residues: CARGTIEDGEQYF. CDR3 nucleotide sequence: TGTGCCAGGGGGACGATCGAGGATGGCGAGCAGTACTTC.